These 11 T cell receptor beta chains originate from one sample sequenced in a study of shared clonotypes between healthy human individuals. Using immunoSEQ multiplex PCR, the repertoire was profiled, and TCRdb retains in-frame clones only, with some absent. The sample comprises a few hundred thousand clones, around 77% of which are singletons, and around 11% rests with the top ten. Sequenced material: PBMCs. The receptors were sampled from a middle-aged woman in good health. Some clones in this sample may be carry-over from other donors' samples.

The chain links TRBV7-2 to TRBJ2-2, with TRBD1 as a possible D gene (5 bases). Germline V gene sequence: CDR1 SGHTA, CDR2 FQGNSA. The CDR3 has 12 residues. V lost 5 bases, J lost 6 bases, and 7 bases lay in between. CDR3 loop: CASSLRAGELFF. The CDR3 DNA reads TGTGCCAGCAGCCTCAGGGCCGGGGAGCTGTTTTTT.

V gene TRBV5-1 combines with J gene TRBJ2-7; D unresolved. The CDR3 runs to 14 residues. Germline V gene data show CDR1 as SGHRS and CDR2 as YFSETQ. The germline V and J ends were trimmed by 4 bases and 0 bases, with 11 bases remaining between them. The CDR3 loop reads CASSPPSSSYEQYF. Written as DNA, the CDR3 is TGCGCCAGCAGCCCGCCTTCATCCTCCTACGAGCAGTACTTC.

The J gene is TRBJ2-7, the V gene TRBV5-4; 8 bases agree with TRBD1. V trimming: 3 bases; J trimming: 6 bases; junction bases outside the gene matches: 2. The CDR3 is 12 residues long. Looked up from germline, CDR1 is SGHNT and CDR2 is YYREEE (reference sequence). CDR3 nucleotide sequence: TGTGCCAGCAGCTACACAGGGGGCGAGCAGTACTTC. Protein: CASSYTGGEQYF.

The chain couples TRBV5-1 to TRBJ2-7, with D hard to call. The CDR3 covers 13 residues. In germline, CDR1 is SGHRS, CDR2 YFSETQ. Trimming took off 0 bases at V and 2 bases at J, with 6 bases between the two ends. CDR3 bases: TGCGCCAGCAGCTTGGTGTTTCCCTACGAGCAGTACTTC. It is translated as CASSLVFPYEQYF.

The V gene is TRBV7-9, the J gene TRBJ2-2, with 9 bases matching TRBD2. V shed 2 bases, J shed 5 bases, and the junction held 12 bases outside the gene matches. Germline loops: CDR1 SEHNR, CDR2 FQNEAQ (reference sequence). This CDR3 has 18 residues. The DNA of the CDR3 is TGTGCCAGCAGCTTAAGACCCCTTAGCGGGAGAGGGACCGGGGAGCTGTTTTTT. The encoded protein is CASSLRPLSGRGTGELFF.

The V gene is TRBV5-5, the J gene TRBJ2-7; possible D gene TRBD1, 6 bases. Trimming took off 3 bases at V and 3 bases at J, with 13 bases between the two ends. The CDR3 is 14 residues long. Germline lookup yields CDR1 SGHKS and CDR2 YYEKEE (reference sequence). CDR3 sequence: CASSSPGHLYEQYF. DNA of the CDR3: TGTGCCAGCAGCTCGCCGGGACACCTCTACGAGCAGTACTTC.

Concerning this clone: The likely explanation is a read error, given a far larger clone one base away. The chain carries TRBV30 and TRBJ2-4; D is uncertain. Trimming removed 5 bases at V and 1 base at J, with 12 bases between. The CDR3 loop spans 14 amino acids. Germline loops: CDR1 GTSNPN, CDR2 SVGIG (reference sequence). CDR3: CAWETSTAKNIQYF. CDR3 sequence (DNA): TGTGCCTGGGAAACTTCCACGGCCAAAAACATTCAGTACTTC. Combining the CDR3 with reference TRBV30 and TRBJ2-4 gives the whole variable domain SQTIHQWPATLVQPVGSPLSLECTVEGTSNPNLYWYRQAAGRGLQLLFYSVGIGQISSEVPQNLSASRPQDRQFILSSKKLLLSDSGFYLCAWETSTAKNIQYFGAGTRLSVL.

Concerning this clone: One base separates it from a far larger clone, so it is likely a read error. The V gene is TRBV30, the J gene TRBJ1-1, with TRBD1 as a possible D gene (6 bases). Germline V CDR1 and CDR2: GTSNPN, SVGIG (reference sequence). The CDR3 extends over 14 amino acids. DNA of the CDR3: TGTGCCCGGAGTGTACCCAGGGGAGACACTGAAGCTTTCTTT. This sequence encodes CARSVPRGDTEAFF.

This rearrangement joins TRBV1 to TRBJ1-4. TRBV1 is deemed a pseudogene. CDR3 length equals 17 residues. The CDR3 region is CTSSPQRRDACNEKLFF. As DNA, the CDR3 is TGCACCAGCAGCCCGCAACGGCGAGACGCTTGTAATGAAAAACTGTTTTTT.

The chain links TRBV11-3 to TRBJ2-3, with D unclear. Germline CDR1 reads SGHNT; CDR2 reads YENEEA. The CDR3 spans 14 residues. V was pared by 0 bases and J by 1 base, with 5 bases between. CDR3 DNA: TGTGCCAGCAGCTTAGATTCTGGCACAGATACGCAGTATTTT. Translation gives CASSLDSGTDTQYF. The variable domain in full, with the rest retrieved from reference TRBV11-3 and TRBJ2-3, is EAGVVQSPRYKIIEKKQPVAFWCNPISGHNTLYWYLQNLGQGPELLIRYENEEAVDDSQLPKDRFSAERLKGVDSTLKIQPAELGDSAVYLCASSLDSGTDTQYFGPGTRLTVL.

The V gene is TRBV6-6, the J gene TRBJ2-1, with unresolved D. V was trimmed by 1 base and J by 8 bases, leaving 6 bases between them. The CDR3 totals 12 residues. Germline loops: CDR1 MNHNY, CDR2 SVGAGI (reference sequence). CDR3 nucleotides: TGTGCCAGCAGTTACTTGCAAGATGAGCAGTTCTTC. This codes for CASSYLQDEQFF.